These 23 T cell receptor beta chains were all obtained from the same sample, sequenced in a study of memory CD4+ T cells and cytomegalovirus serostatus. Single viable CD3+CD4+CD8-CD45RO+ cells were sorted as the memory CD4+ T cells. TCRdb's copy holds only in-frame clones and misses some; the assay was immunoSEQ multiplex PCR. In the table there are about 31,000 clones, around 76% of which are singletons. Specimen: memory CD4+ T cells from blood. The receptors were gathered from an adult in good health and CMV-seronegative. Some clones in this sample may be carry-over from other donors' samples.

The chain recombines TRBV5-1 with TRBJ2-3; 9 positions agree with TRBD2. Germline CDR1 reads SGHRS; CDR2 reads YFSETQ. The CDR3 has 18 residues. After removal of 2 bases from V and 5 bases from J, the junction contained 15 bases not matched to a gene. The CDR3, as DNA: TGCGCCAGCAGCTTTGGGGCCTTGGGAGCGGGGGGAGGAGATACGCAGTATTTT. Translated, it gives CASSFGALGAGGGDTQYF.

V usage is TRBV7-2 and J usage is TRBJ1-5; D uncertain. Germline values: CDR1 SGHTA, CDR2 FQGNSA. CDR3 size: 13 residues. V was pared by 5 bases and J by 4 bases, with 9 bases between. This CDR3 is CASSQYFNQPQHF. CDR3 coding DNA: TGTGCCAGCAGCCAATATTTTAATCAGCCCCAGCATTTT. The full variable domain, completed using reference TRBV7-2 and TRBJ1-5, is GAGVSQSPSNKVTEKGKDVELRCDPISGHTALYWYRQSLGQGLEFLIYFQGNSAPDKSGLPSDRFSAERTGGSVSTLTIQRTQQEDSAVYLCASSQYFNQPQHFGDGTRLSIL.

This chain links TRBV6-1 with TRBJ2-7, with a possible D match to TRBD2 (5 bases). Germline CDR1 reads MNHNS; CDR2 reads SASEGT. Trimming stripped 2 bases from V and 7 bases from J, with 12 bases between. This CDR3 is 13 amino acids long. CDR3 bases: TGTGCCAGCAGTGAATCCGCCTCGGGGGAGCAGTACTTC. This sequence encodes CASSESASGEQYF.

V and J are TRBV23-1 and TRBJ1-1, with a weak D call TRBD1 (5 bases). TRBV23-1 is sorted into the ORF group, with uncertain function. V was pared by 10 bases and J by 3 bases, with 15 bases between. The CDR3 has 13 amino acids. The CDR3 protein is CAIQGLLDTEAFF. The CDR3 DNA is TGCGCCATCCAGGGACTCCTGGACACTGAAGCTTTCTTT.

This clone occurred a few times. The chain has TRBV7-9 and TRBJ1-1; possibly TRBD1 for D (5 bases). Germline V CDR1 and CDR2: SEHNR, FQNEAQ (reference sequence). V was clipped by 6 bases and J by 1 base, with 15 bases between them. This CDR3 is built from 15 residues. CDR3 nucleotide sequence: TGTGCCAGCAGGCCGCCGGGACGGGCGAACACTGAAGCTTTCTTT. Residues: CASRPPGRANTEAFF.

This clone was seen only once. The chain joins TRBV2 to TRBJ1-4, with 9 bases matching TRBD1. J gave up 7 bases and V 6 bases, and 6 bases lay outside the gene matches. The CDR3 has 14 residues. Germline V gene sequence: CDR1 SNHLY, CDR2 FYNNEI. CDR3 protein: CASRRQGDGEKLFF. The CDR3 DNA is TGTGCCAGCAGAAGACAGGGGGACGGTGAAAAACTGTTTTTT.

This chain uses TRBV14 with TRBJ1-2, with D uncertain. CDR1 is SGHDN and CDR2 is FVKESK in the germline V gene. The length of the CDR3 is 14 residues. V gave up 1 base and J gave up 4 bases, with 10 bases separating them. CDR3: CASSQGPIVYGYTF. The CDR3 DNA reads as TGTGCCAGCAGCCAAGGACCTATTGTCTATGGCTACACCTTC.

The chain carries TRBV29-1 and TRBJ2-7; D is tentatively TRBD1 or TRBD2 (5 bases each). Germline V gene sequence: CDR1 SQVTM, CDR2 ANQGSEA. The V end lost 2 bases, the J end lost 0 bases, and 8 bases lay between the germline ends. This CDR3 contains 13 residues. CDR3 in amino acids: CSVEKGSSYEQYF. The CDR3 DNA follows: TGCAGCGTTGAAAAGGGGAGCTCCTACGAGCAGTACTTC.

This chain links TRBV5-4 with TRBJ1-2; D is possibly TRBD1 (5 bases). This CDR3 contains 16 residues. Trimming left V 0 bases short and J 8 bases short, with 20 bases between. Looked up from germline, CDR1 is SGHNT and CDR2 is YYREEE (reference sequence). CDR3 DNA: TGTGCCAGCAGCTTGGGCGGCAGGGTGGACCTAGGGGGCTACACCTTC. It is translated as CASSLGGRVDLGGYTF.

This rearrangement joins TRBV29-1 to TRBJ1-3, with unresolved D. V lost 5 bases, J lost 0 bases, and 14 bases lay in between. This CDR3 region has 15 residues. Germline V lookup: CDR1 SQVTM, CDR2 ANQGSEA. The CDR3 is CSVRTQSSSGNTIYF. DNA for the CDR3: TGCAGCGTTCGAACGCAGAGTAGCTCTGGAAACACCATATATTTT.

This clone is a singleton in its sample. This sequence joins TRBV5-8 and TRBJ1-4; D is unclear. The CDR3 runs to 16 residues. V gave up 0 bases and J gave up 4 bases, with 13 bases separating them. Per germline, CDR1 SGHTS and CDR2 YDEGEE. Written as DNA, the CDR3 is TGTGCCAGCAGCTTGGACGGACGGCCATATAATGAAAAACTGTTTTTT. This sequence encodes CASSLDGRPYNEKLFF.

The rearrangement uses TRBV7-3 and TRBJ2-1; 14 bases line up with TRBD2. The CDR3 runs to 19 residues. The germline gives CDR1 SGHTA, CDR2 FQGTGA. J lost 4 bases, V lost 2 bases, and 10 bases had no gene match. The CDR3 spells CASSLLPRTSGGTYNEQFF. The CDR3 region has the DNA TGTGCCAGCAGCTTACTACCTAGGACTAGCGGGGGGACTTACAATGAGCAGTTCTTC.

A single count supports this clone. V gene TRBV6-1 combines with J gene TRBJ2-2; D is uncertain. The V and J ends lost 3 bases and 3 bases respectively, with 8 bases between them. The length of the CDR3 is 14 residues. The germline V gene encodes CDR1 MNHNS and CDR2 SASEGT. CDR3 sequence: CASSDGIYTGELFF. The DNA for the CDR3 is TGTGCCAGCAGTGACGGTATTTACACCGGGGAGCTGTTTTTT.

The chain combines TRBV7-2 with TRBJ1-2; D might be TRBD1 (6 bases). Germline V gives CDR1 SGHTA, CDR2 FQGNSA. Trimming stripped 5 bases from V and 4 bases from J, with 17 bases between. The CDR3 extends over 15 amino acids. CDR3: CASSPDQDSLYGYTF. As DNA, the CDR3 is TGTGCCAGCAGCCCAGACCAGGACAGCCTCTATGGCTACACCTTC.

The rearrangement links TRBV10-3 to TRBJ2-6; weak D call: TRBD1 (5 bases). The CDR3 has 16 residues. Trimming shortened V by 8 bases and J by 0 bases, and 14 bases separated the two germline ends. Germline V gene sequence: CDR1 ENHRY, CDR2 SYGVKD. CDR3 nucleotides: TGTGCCATCGGGGCGCCTCTCGGCTCTGGGGCCAACGTCCTGACTTTC. Translation gives CAIGAPLGSGANVLTF.

The CDR3 region is CASSYGRADQPQHF. CDR3 DNA: TGTGCCAGCAGCTACGGACGGGCCGATCAGCCCCAGCATTTT. The gene calls are TRBV13 and TRBJ1-5; no reliable D call. CDR1 is PRHDT and CDR2 is FYEKMQ in the germline V gene (reference sequence). The ends were cut back, 4 bases at V and 5 bases at J, with 12 bases in the middle. CDR3 length: 14 amino acids. Looking up the rest from reference TRBV13 and TRBJ1-5 gives the full variable domain: AAGVIQSPRHLIKEKRETATLKCYPIPRHDTVYWYQQGPGQDPQFLISFYEKMQSDKGSIPDRFSAQQFSDYHSELNMSSLELGDSALYFCASSYGRADQPQHFGDGTRLSIL.

The chain is built from TRBV6-5 and TRBJ2-7, with D perhaps matching TRBD2 (5 bases). Germline CDR1 is MNHEY and CDR2 is SVGAGI. V was pared by 6 bases and J by 2 bases, with 14 bases between. This CDR3 is 14 amino acids long. CDR3 bases: TGTGCCAGCAGCCCCGGGATAACCGCCTACGAGCAGTACTTC. It encodes CASSPGITAYEQYF.

The V call is TRBV18, the J call TRBJ1-4; possible D gene TRBD1, 5 bases. The CDR3 contains 16 residues. CDR1 is KGHSH, CDR2 LQKENI, per germline. Trimming took 2 bases from V and 4 from J, leaving 14 bases between them. CDR3: CASSPLLQVDNEKLFF. In nucleotides, the CDR3 is TGTGCCAGCTCACCATTATTACAGGTGGATAATGAAAAACTGTTTTTT.

The genes are TRBV5-4 and TRBJ2-1, with D possibly called TRBD1 or TRBD2 (6 bases each). The germline CDR1 and CDR2 sequences are SGHNT and YYREEE (reference sequence). The CDR3 length is 16 residues. V lost 5 bases, J lost 4 bases, and 19 bases lay in between. CDR3 coding DNA: TGTGCCAGCAGTGTTGGTAAGAGGGGGGCTTACAATGAGCAGTTCTTC. Amino acids: CASSVGKRGAYNEQFF.

The chain has TRBV19 and TRBJ2-6; TRBD1 is a possible D gene (6 bases). Trimming pared 3 bases from V and 0 bases from J, leaving 12 bases between. The CDR3 is 17 amino acids. CDR1 is LNHDA, CDR2 SQIVND, per germline (reference sequence). The CDR3 sequence is CASSMGWDNSGANVLTF. In nucleotides, the CDR3 is TGTGCCAGTAGTATGGGGTGGGACAACTCTGGGGCCAACGTCCTGACTTTC.

V usage is TRBV6-5 and J usage is TRBJ1-6, with 7 nucleotides matching TRBD1. V dropped 3 bases and J dropped 8; count of bases not matched to a gene: 7. There are 15 residues in the CDR3. CDR1 and CDR2 from the germline V gene are MNHEY and SVGAGI. CDR3 sequence reads: CASSYTGQPDSPLHF. The CDR3, as DNA: TGTGCCAGCAGTTATACGGGACAGCCAGATTCACCCCTCCACTTT.

This chain uses TRBV10-3 with TRBJ1-3; the match to TRBD1 covers 7 bases. Germline V gene lookup returns CDR1 ENHRY and CDR2 SYGVKD. V trimming: 8 bases; J trimming: 10 bases; junction bases outside the gene matches: 20. The CDR3 spans 16 residues. CDR3 residues: CAIYKWVRGRKVTIYF. The CDR3 nucleotides are TGTGCCATCTATAAGTGGGTAAGGGGGCGAAAGGTAACCATATATTTT.

The chain joins TRBV30 to TRBJ1-6; D is possibly TRBD1 (6 bases). CDR3 size: 14 residues. The germline CDR1 and CDR2 sequences are GTSNPN and SVGIG (reference sequence). Trimming stripped 5 bases from V and 5 bases from J, with 13 bases between. CDR3 amino acids: CAWGTGLDNSPLHF. The CDR3 DNA is TGTGCCTGGGGAACAGGGCTTGATAATTCACCCCTCCACTTT.